These 5 T cell receptor beta chains came from one sample sequenced in a study of cytomegalovirus exposure and HLA in healthy donors. The PCR made use of 60 Vbeta and 13 Jbeta primers. Profiling relied on immunoSEQ multiplex PCR, and the TCRdb table lists in-frame clones only, not all of them. The sample carries roughly 77,000 clones, 9.5% to 13% recorded once. The specimen was PBMCs. These receptors were collected from a man aged 60 to 69 in good health and CMV-seropositive.

This clone has just a few counts. The rearrangement links TRBV4-2 to TRBJ1-2, with TRBD1 identical over 9 bases. The CDR3 spans 14 residues. Germline CDR1 and CDR2: LGHNA and YNFKEQ. With 0 bases clipped from V and 7 bases from J, the junction kept 3 bases outside the gene matches. This CDR3 is CASSQDPGQGGYTF. The DNA for the CDR3 is TGTGCCAGCAGCCAAGATCCGGGACAGGGTGGCTACACCTTC.

This clone was detected a few times. The rearrangement uses TRBV28 and TRBJ2-2; tentatively, D is TRBD1 (5 bases). The V gene's germline CDR1 is MDHEN and CDR2 SYDVKM. CDR3 length: 12 residues. Trimming cost V 10 bases and J 3 bases, with 9 bases left between them. CDR3 in DNA: TGTGCCAACCAAGGGGACACCGGGGAGCTGTTTTTT. Translated, it gives CANQGDTGELFF. Supplemented by reference TRBV28 and TRBJ2-2, the full variable domain reads DVKVTQSSRYLVKRTGEKVFLECVQDMDHENMFWYRQDPGLGLRLIYFSYDVKMKEKGDIPEGYSVSREKKERFSLILESASTNQTSMYLCANQGDTGELFFGEGSRLTVL.

V and J are TRBV6-1 and TRBJ2-5; D possibly corresponds to TRBD1 (6 bases). Germline CDR1 reads MNHNS; CDR2 reads SASEGT. The germline V and J ends were trimmed by 6 bases and 5 bases, with 19 bases remaining between them. The CDR3 has 15 residues. CDR3: CASRANAGARETQYF. The CDR3 region has the DNA TGTGCCAGCAGGGCAAACGCAGGGGCGCGGGAGACCCAGTACTTC.

This clone was observed a handful of times. The genes are TRBV4-1 and TRBJ2-7, with 8 bases lining up with TRBD1. Germline V gives CDR1 MGHRA, CDR2 YSYEKL. This CDR3 has 14 amino acids. V was pared by 3 bases and J by 6 bases, with 7 bases of the junction left unmatched. In DNA, the CDR3 is TGCGCCAGCAGCCAGGCTGACAGGGGAACCGAGCAGTACTTC. This translates into CASSQADRGTEQYF.

The chain carries TRBV11-2 and TRBJ2-5; the match to TRBD2 covers 9 bases. This CDR3 has 15 residues. Germline assignment: CDR1 SGHAT and CDR2 FQNNGV. The V gene end was trimmed by 3 bases and the J gene end by 4 bases; junction bases not matched to a gene: 6. The CDR3 bases are TGTGCCAGCAGCTTTGGCGGGGGGGCCCCAGAGACCCAGTACTTC. Translating gives CASSFGGGAPETQYF.